Here is one T cell receptor (beta chain) with its context. Here immunoSEQ multiplex PCR was the method, and the copy in TCRdb shows in-frame clones only, minus some. The sample shows approximately 150,000 clones, roughly 81% of them seen only once. This entry is derived from a study of blood T cell repertoires in COVID-19. Study-wide background: The cDNA or gDNA used as material had been derived from T cells, B-cell-depleted T cells, or PBMCs.

J lost 2 bases, V lost 9 bases, and 8 bases had no gene match. The CDR3 consists of 14 residues. Germline V gene sequence: CDR1 SGHRS, CDR2 YFSETQ. This sequence originates from a woman aged 45-60 years with acute COVID-19. The sequencing sample was made of PBMCs or T cells enriched from blood (not recorded which). The chain combines TRBV5-1 with TRBJ2-1, with 7 bases identical to TRBD2. In DNA form, the CDR3 reads TGCGCCACCACTACGGGAGGTGCCTACAATGAGCAGTTCTTC. Residues: CATTTGGAYNEQFF.